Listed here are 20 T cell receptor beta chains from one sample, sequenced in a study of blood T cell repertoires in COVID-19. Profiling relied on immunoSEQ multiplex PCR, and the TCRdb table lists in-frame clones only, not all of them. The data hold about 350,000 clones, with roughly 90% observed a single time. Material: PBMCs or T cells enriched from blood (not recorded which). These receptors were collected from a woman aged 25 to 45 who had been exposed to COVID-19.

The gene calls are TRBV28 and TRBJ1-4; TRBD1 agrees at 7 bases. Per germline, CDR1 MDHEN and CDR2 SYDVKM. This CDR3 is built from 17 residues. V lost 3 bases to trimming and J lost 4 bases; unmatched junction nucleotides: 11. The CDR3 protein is CASSFFQGTVRNEKLFF. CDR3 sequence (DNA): TGTGCCAGCAGTTTTTTTCAGGGGACAGTCCGTAATGAAAAACTGTTTTTT.

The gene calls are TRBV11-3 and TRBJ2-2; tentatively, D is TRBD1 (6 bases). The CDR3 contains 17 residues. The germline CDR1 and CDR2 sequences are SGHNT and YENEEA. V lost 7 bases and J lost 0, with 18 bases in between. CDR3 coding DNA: TGTGCCAGCACCCATTACCGGGACATATCGAACACCGGGGAGCTGTTTTTT. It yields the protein CASTHYRDISNTGELFF.

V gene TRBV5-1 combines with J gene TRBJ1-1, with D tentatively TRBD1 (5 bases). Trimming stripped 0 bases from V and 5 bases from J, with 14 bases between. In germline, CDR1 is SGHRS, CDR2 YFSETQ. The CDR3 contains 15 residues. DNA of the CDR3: TGCGCCAGCAGCTTGGAGTGGGGGGTCGGGACTGAAGCTTTCTTT. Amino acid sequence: CASSLEWGVGTEAFF.

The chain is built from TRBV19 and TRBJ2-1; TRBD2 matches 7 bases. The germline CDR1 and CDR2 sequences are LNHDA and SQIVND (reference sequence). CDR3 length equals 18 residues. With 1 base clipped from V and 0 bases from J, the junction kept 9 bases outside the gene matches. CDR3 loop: CASSIGPSGASSYNEQFF. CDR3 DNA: TGTGCCAGTAGTATAGGCCCTAGCGGAGCGAGCTCCTACAATGAGCAGTTCTTC.

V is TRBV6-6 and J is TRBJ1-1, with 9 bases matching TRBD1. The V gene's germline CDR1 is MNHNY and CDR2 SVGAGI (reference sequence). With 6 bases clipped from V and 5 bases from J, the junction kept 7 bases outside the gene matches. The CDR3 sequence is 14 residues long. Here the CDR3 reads CASREQGAGTEAFF. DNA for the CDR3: TGTGCCAGCAGAGAACAGGGGGCGGGAACTGAAGCTTTCTTT.

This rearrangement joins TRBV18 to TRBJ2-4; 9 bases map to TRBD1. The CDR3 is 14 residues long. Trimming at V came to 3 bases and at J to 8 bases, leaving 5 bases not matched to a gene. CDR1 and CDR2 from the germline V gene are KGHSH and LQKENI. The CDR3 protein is CASSPRQGVDIQYF. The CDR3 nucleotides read TGTGCCAGCTCACCCCGACAGGGGGTAGACATTCAGTACTTC. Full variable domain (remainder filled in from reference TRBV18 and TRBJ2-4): NAGVMQNPRHLVRRRGQEARLRCSPMKGHSHVYWYRQLPEEGLKFMVYLQKENIIDESGMPKERFSAEFPKEGPSILRIQQVVRGDSAAYFCASSPRQGVDIQYFGAGTRLSVL.

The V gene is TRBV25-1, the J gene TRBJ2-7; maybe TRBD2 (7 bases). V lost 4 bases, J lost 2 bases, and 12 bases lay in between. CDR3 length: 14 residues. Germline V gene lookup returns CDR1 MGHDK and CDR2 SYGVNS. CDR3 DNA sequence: TGTGCCAGCAGTGTGCAGGGGACTACCTACGAGCAGTACTTC. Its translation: CASSVQGTTYEQYF.

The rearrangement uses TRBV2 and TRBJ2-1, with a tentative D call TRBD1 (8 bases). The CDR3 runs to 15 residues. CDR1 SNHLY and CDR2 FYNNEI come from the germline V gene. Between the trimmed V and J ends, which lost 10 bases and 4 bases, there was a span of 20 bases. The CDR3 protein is CATKQGASGYNEQFF. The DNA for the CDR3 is TGTGCCACCAAGCAGGGGGCTAGCGGATACAATGAGCAGTTCTTC.

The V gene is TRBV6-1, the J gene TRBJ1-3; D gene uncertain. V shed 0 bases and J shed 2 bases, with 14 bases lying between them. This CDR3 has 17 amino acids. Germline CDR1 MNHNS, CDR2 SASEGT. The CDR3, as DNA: TGTGCCAGCAGTGAAGCCCCCTCGGGGTCTACTGGAAACACCATATATTTT. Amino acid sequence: CASSEAPSGSTGNTIYF.

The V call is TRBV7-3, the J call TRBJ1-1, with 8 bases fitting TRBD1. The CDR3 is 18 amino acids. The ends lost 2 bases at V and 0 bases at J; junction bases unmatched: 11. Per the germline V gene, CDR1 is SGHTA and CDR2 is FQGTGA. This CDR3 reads CASSLLAGTGIMNTEAFF. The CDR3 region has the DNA TGTGCCAGCAGCTTATTGGCAGGGACAGGAATTATGAACACTGAAGCTTTCTTT.

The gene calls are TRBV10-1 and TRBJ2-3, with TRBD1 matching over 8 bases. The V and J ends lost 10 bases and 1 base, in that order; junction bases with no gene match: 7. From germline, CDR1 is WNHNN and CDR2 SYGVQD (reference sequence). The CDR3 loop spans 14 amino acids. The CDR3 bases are TGCGCCACTCGCCCGGGACAGGGCACAGATACGCAGTATTTT. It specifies CATRPGQGTDTQYF.

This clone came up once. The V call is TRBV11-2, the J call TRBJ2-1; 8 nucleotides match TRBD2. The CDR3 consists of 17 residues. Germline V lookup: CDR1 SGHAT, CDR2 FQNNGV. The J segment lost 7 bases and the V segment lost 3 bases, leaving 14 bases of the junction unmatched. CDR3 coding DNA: TGTGCCAGCAGCTTGGGGATAGCGGGATCCGGTTTGAATGAGCAGTTCTTC. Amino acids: CASSLGIAGSGLNEQFF.

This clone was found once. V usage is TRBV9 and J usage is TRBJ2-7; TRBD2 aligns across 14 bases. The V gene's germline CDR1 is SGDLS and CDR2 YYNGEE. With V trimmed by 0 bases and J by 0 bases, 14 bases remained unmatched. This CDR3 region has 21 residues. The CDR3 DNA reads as TGTGCCAGCAGCGTAGCGGGGACGGGACTAGCGGGAGAGTCAACCTCCTACGAGCAGTACTTC. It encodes CASSVAGTGLAGESTSYEQYF.

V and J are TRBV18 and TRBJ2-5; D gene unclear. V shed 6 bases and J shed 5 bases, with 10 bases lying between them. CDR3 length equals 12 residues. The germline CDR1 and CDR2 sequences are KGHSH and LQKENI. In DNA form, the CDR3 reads TGTGCCAGCTCCCTAGGAGTGGAGACCCAGTACTTC. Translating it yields CASSLGVETQYF.

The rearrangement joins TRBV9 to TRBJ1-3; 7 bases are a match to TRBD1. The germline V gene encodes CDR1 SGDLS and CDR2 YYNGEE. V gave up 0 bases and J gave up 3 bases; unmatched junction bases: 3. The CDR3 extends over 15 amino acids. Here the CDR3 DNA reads TGTGCCAGCAGCGTAGGGGACAGTGTTGGAAACACCATATATTTT. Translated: CASSVGDSVGNTIYF.

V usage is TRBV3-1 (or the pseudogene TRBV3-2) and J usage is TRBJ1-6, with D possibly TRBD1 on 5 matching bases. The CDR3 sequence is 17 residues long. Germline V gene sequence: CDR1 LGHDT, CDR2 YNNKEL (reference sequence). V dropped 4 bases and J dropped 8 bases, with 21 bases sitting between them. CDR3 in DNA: TGTGCCAGCAGCCCACTCGTTTTTGGAGGGGAGGATTCACCCCTCCACTTT. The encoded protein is CASSPLVFGGEDSPLHF.

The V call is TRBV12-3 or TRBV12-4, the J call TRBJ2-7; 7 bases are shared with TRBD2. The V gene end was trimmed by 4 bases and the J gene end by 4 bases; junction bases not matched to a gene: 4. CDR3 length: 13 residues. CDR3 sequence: CASSSGGTYEQYF. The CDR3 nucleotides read TGTGCCAGCAGTTCGGGGGGAACTTACGAGCAGTACTTC.

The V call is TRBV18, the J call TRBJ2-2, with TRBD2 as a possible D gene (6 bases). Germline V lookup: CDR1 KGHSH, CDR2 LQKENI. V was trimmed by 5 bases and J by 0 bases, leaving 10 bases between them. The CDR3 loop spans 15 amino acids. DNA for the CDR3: TGTGCCAGCTCAGGGGACTTAGCGAACACCGGGGAGCTGTTTTTT. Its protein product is CASSGDLANTGELFF.

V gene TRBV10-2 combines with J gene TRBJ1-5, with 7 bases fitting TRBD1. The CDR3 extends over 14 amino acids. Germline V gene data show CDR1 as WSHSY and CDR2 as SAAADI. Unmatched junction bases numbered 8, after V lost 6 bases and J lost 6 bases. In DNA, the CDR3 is TGCGCCAGCAGGAGACAGGGATGGGGTCAGCCCCAGCATTTT. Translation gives CASRRQGWGQPQHF.

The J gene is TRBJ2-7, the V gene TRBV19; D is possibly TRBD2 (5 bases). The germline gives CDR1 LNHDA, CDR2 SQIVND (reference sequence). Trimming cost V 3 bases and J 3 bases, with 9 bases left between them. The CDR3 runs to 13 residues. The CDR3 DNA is TGTGCCAGTAGTATTCGGGATCTCTACGAGCAGTACTTC. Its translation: CASSIRDLYEQYF.